The 26 T cell receptor beta chains below were found in one sample sequenced in a study of Ad26.COV2.S vaccination and SARS-CoV-2 variants. Treatment here: roughly 20 received Ad26.COV2.S at low or high dose, single or two shots; five or six received placebo; per-sample allocation not given. Collection of the samples took place on day 63 after the first injection of vaccine or placebo. Produced via immunoSEQ multiplex PCR; TCRdb's table is partial and in-frame only. The data hold around 450,000 clones, with 80% to 90% observed a single time. The sample here was peripheral blood, taken in a trial of Ad26.COV2.S vaccine versus placebo. The source of these receptors is a person aged 18-60 years who received the Ad26.COV2.S COVID-19 vaccine or a placebo.

The rearrangement links TRBV15 to TRBJ2-3; TRBD2 might be the D (5 bases). This CDR3 is 14 amino acids long. Germline CDR1 is LNHNV and CDR2 is YYDKDF (reference sequence). V was shortened by 1 base and J by 1 base, with 6 bases between the two germline ends. DNA of the CDR3: TGTGCCACCAGCAGAGGGACTCGCACAGATACGCAGTATTTT. Amino acid sequence: CATSRGTRTDTQYF.

Turning to this clone: A junction boundary mismatches the germline segment, possibly from a read error. The genes are TRBV3-1 (or the pseudogene TRBV3-2) and TRBJ2-2; D possibly matches TRBD1 or TRBD2 (6 bases each). The CDR3 totals 15 residues. Germline-derived CDR1 and CDR2 are LGHDT and YNNKEL (reference sequence). The CDR3 nucleotides read TGTGCCAGCACCCAAACGGGGGCCAACACCGGGGAGCTGTTTTTT. Amino acid sequence: CASTQTGANTGELFF.

The V gene is TRBV12-5, the J gene TRBJ2-7, with 8 positions matching TRBD2. V lost 6 bases, J lost 3 bases, and 7 bases stayed unmatched. Germline V gene lookup returns CDR1 LGHNT and CDR2 FRNRAP. This CDR3 region has 14 residues. In nucleotides, the CDR3 is TGTGCTAGTGGAACAAGCGGGAGCATCTACGAGCAGTACTTC. Translation: CASGTSGSIYEQYF.

This chain connects TRBV29-1 to TRBJ2-1, with D possibly being TRBD2 (7 bases). CDR1 SQVTM and CDR2 ANQGSEA come from the germline V gene. The CDR3 runs to 15 residues. The V gene lost 3 bases and the J gene lost 7 bases, with 19 bases spanning the gap. The CDR3 nucleotides read TGCAGCGTTGAGGCACTAGGGAGGGGGAGGAATGAGCAGTTCTTC. Amino acids: CSVEALGRGRNEQFF.

The chain employs TRBV3-1 (or the pseudogene TRBV3-2) and TRBJ1-2, with no clear D. The CDR3 loop spans 16 amino acids. Germline lookup yields CDR1 LGHDT and CDR2 YNNKEL (reference sequence). V was cut by 1 base and J by 2 bases, with 14 bases left in between. CDR3 nucleotide sequence: TGTGCCAGCAGCCAAGGGTCAGGAACAGTGAACTATGGCTACACCTTC. Translated, it gives CASSQGSGTVNYGYTF.

This sequence joins TRBV6-5 and TRBJ2-5; D is undetermined. The CDR3 consists of 14 residues. The ends were cut back, 6 bases at V and 0 bases at J, with 11 bases in the middle. The germline gives CDR1 MNHEY, CDR2 SVGAGI. CDR3 amino acids: CASSLGIYQETQYF. CDR3 DNA: TGTGCCAGCAGCCTGGGGATCTACCAAGAGACCCAGTACTTC.

This clone appeared a single time. The genes are TRBV7-6 and TRBJ1-4, with a possible D match to TRBD1 (5 bases). Trimming left V 1 base short and J 0 bases short, with 9 bases between. In germline, CDR1 is SGHVS, CDR2 FNYEAQ. The CDR3 spans 16 residues. The DNA of the CDR3 is TGTGCCAGCAGCTTAGTCTCAGGGACAACTAATGAAAAACTGTTTTTT. Encoded protein: CASSLVSGTTNEKLFF.

The chain uses TRBV19 and TRBJ2-5, with D perhaps matching TRBD1 or TRBD2 (5 bases each). V dropped 3 bases and J dropped 2 bases, with 16 bases sitting between them. The CDR3 covers 16 residues. The germline V gene has CDR1 LNHDA and CDR2 SQIVND (reference sequence). CDR3 loop: CASSIGWGTGQETQYF. The CDR3 DNA is TGTGCCAGTAGTATTGGTTGGGGGACGGGGCAAGAGACCCAGTACTTC.

This rearrangement joins TRBV27 to TRBJ2-5, with D perhaps assigned TRBD1 or TRBD2 (5 bases each). V was cut by 5 bases and J by 0 bases, with 19 bases left in between. Germline assignment: CDR1 MNHEY and CDR2 SMNVEV (reference sequence). The CDR3 contains 17 residues. DNA for the CDR3: TGTGCCAGCAGTCCAAGGGACGGACTCCGGTACCAAGAGACCCAGTACTTC. Its protein product is CASSPRDGLRYQETQYF.

J is TRBJ2-1 and V is TRBV6-2 or TRBV6-3; D tentatively reads TRBD1 or TRBD2 (6 bases each). The length of the CDR3 is 14 residues. Trimming took 4 bases from V and 10 from J, leaving 17 bases between them. Germline loops: CDR1 MNHEY, CDR2 SVGEGT. The CDR3 coding sequence is TGTGCCAGCAGTTTAACGGGGGCGGGTAAGGAGCAGTTCTTC. Its protein is CASSLTGAGKEQFF.

The chain combines TRBV7-9 with TRBJ1-2; D is ambiguous. V was cut by 3 bases and J by 0 bases, with 5 bases left in between. The CDR3 is 13 amino acids. The germline gives CDR1 SEHNR, CDR2 FQNEAQ (reference sequence). The CDR3 loop is CASSFGTNYGYTF. For the CDR3, the DNA is TGTGCCAGCAGCTTCGGTACTAACTATGGCTACACCTTC.

The V and J genes are TRBV4-2 and TRBJ2-4; D may be TRBD2 (7 bases). This CDR3 comprises 17 residues. Germline V gene sequence: CDR1 LGHNA, CDR2 YNFKEQ. The V gene lost 0 bases and the J gene lost 2 bases, with 14 bases spanning the gap. Here the CDR3 DNA reads TGTGCCAGCAGCCAAGAAGCTAGGGGGGGCCCCAAAAACATTCAGTACTTC. It encodes CASSQEARGGPKNIQYF.

The chain employs TRBV30 and TRBJ1-5; 8 bases fit TRBD1. This CDR3 is built from 16 residues. Losses at the gene ends were 0 bases for V and 2 bases for J; bases not matched to a gene: 6. Germline V gives CDR1 GTSNPN, CDR2 SVGIG (reference sequence). DNA of the CDR3: TGTGCCTGGAGTGTGGGCCCACAGGGGGGCAATCAGCCCCAGCATTTT. Protein product: CAWSVGPQGGNQPQHF.

In the case of this clone: The same CDR3 arises from other DNA sequences in this sample as well. The chain combines TRBV18 with TRBJ1-6; tentative D call: TRBD1 (6 bases). Looked up from germline, CDR1 is KGHSH and CDR2 is LQKENI. This CDR3 is built from 14 residues. The V and J ends lost 2 bases and 7 bases respectively, with 9 bases between them. In DNA, the CDR3 is TGTGCCAGCTCACCAGGGCAGGGGAATTCACCCCTCCACTTT. Amino acid sequence: CASSPGQGNSPLHF.

The chain couples TRBV2 to TRBJ1-5; D unresolved. Trimming removed 6 bases at V and 6 bases at J, with 12 bases between. The CDR3 totals 13 residues. Per the germline V gene, CDR1 is SNHLY and CDR2 is FYNNEI. CDR3 residues: CASRVQEGQPQHF. The CDR3 bases are TGTGCCAGCAGAGTCCAGGAGGGTCAGCCCCAGCATTTT.

This clone was seen only a few times. The chain joins TRBV11-2 to TRBJ2-7; 9 bases match TRBD2. Looked up from germline, CDR1 is SGHAT and CDR2 is FQNNGV. With V trimmed by 3 bases and J by 3 bases, 6 bases remained unmatched. This CDR3 contains 15 residues. The CDR3 bases are TGTGCCAGCAGCTTTGGGGCTAGCGGGGACTACGAGCAGTACTTC. It yields the protein CASSFGASGDYEQYF.

V usage is TRBV5-8 and J usage is TRBJ2-2; no clear D gene. Germline V gives CDR1 SGHTS, CDR2 YDEGEE. V was shortened by 6 bases and J by 5 bases, with 11 bases between the two germline ends. CDR3 size: 13 residues. In nucleotides, the CDR3 is TGTGCCAGCATCGGAATGGGTACCGGGGAGCTGTTTTTT. It specifies CASIGMGTGELFF.

The V call is TRBV24-1, the J call TRBJ1-1; the D is unclear. The CDR3 has 13 amino acids. The germline gives CDR1 KGHDR, CDR2 SFDVKD. V shed 7 bases and J shed 1 base, with 9 bases lying between them. The CDR3 coding sequence is TGTGCCACCAGAAAAAGAGCGAACACTGAAGCTTTCTTT. Protein sequence: CATRKRANTEAFF.

This clone has more than one count but fewer than ten. This rearrangement joins TRBV7-8 to TRBJ2-1, with D unclear. This CDR3 has 12 residues. The germline V and J ends were trimmed by 2 bases and 5 bases, with 4 bases remaining between them. Germline lookup yields CDR1 SGHVS and CDR2 FQNEAQ. CDR3 sequence: CASSLTDNEQFF. CDR3 nucleotides: TGTGCCAGCAGCTTAACCGACAATGAGCAGTTCTTC.

The chain joins TRBV7-2 to TRBJ2-1; D is possibly TRBD1 or TRBD2 (5 bases each). There are 15 residues in the CDR3. V dropped 1 base and J dropped 7 bases, with 14 bases sitting between them. The germline gives CDR1 SGHTA, CDR2 FQGNSA. The CDR3 sequence: CASSLDTGTWNEQFF. The CDR3 DNA reads as TGTGCCAGCAGCTTAGATACCGGGACCTGGAATGAGCAGTTCTTC.

The CDR3 region is CASSYRGGGYEQFF. CDR3 DNA sequence: TGTGCCAGCAGTTACCGGGGAGGGGGCTATGAGCAGTTCTTC. This chain connects TRBV6-5 to TRBJ2-1; TRBD1 or TRBD2 may be the D gene (7 bases each). Per the germline V gene, CDR1 is MNHEY and CDR2 is SVGAGI. With 2 bases removed from V and 8 bases from J, the gap between germline ends came to 13 bases. This CDR3 is built from 14 residues.

V gene TRBV18 combines with J gene TRBJ1-2; D might be TRBD1 (5 bases). Germline assignment: CDR1 KGHSH and CDR2 LQKENI. This CDR3 comprises 15 residues. V was shortened by 3 bases and J by 4 bases, with 15 bases between the two germline ends. The CDR3 reads CASSPSVGQGYGYTF. The CDR3 DNA reads as TGTGCCAGCTCACCCTCGGTGGGGCAGGGCTATGGCTACACCTTC.

V gene TRBV7-8 combines with J gene TRBJ2-5; the match to TRBD1 covers 8 bases. This CDR3 has 16 residues. The ends lost 5 bases at V and 6 bases at J; junction bases unmatched: 14. Germline CDR1 SGHVS, CDR2 FQNEAQ. The CDR3 nucleotides read TGTGCCAGCAGCACCGCAATACCCGGACAGGGAAAGACCCAGTACTTC. This encodes CASSTAIPGQGKTQYF.

The chain couples TRBV5-8 to TRBJ2-5, with 8 bases identical to TRBD2. Germline V gene data show CDR1 as SGHTS and CDR2 as YDEGEE. The length of the CDR3 is 15 residues. V was pared by 1 base and J by 5 bases, with 7 bases of the junction left unmatched. CDR3 in DNA: TGTGCCAGCAGCTTGTCGGGACGGGAGGGGGAGACCCAGTACTTC. It codes for CASSLSGREGETQYF.

This chain uses TRBV5-4 with TRBJ1-4; D unclear. CDR1 and CDR2 from the germline V gene are SGHNT and YYREEE (reference sequence). CDR3 length: 14 residues. V lost 3 bases, J lost 5 bases, and 11 bases lay in between. The CDR3 loop is CASSSSGRNEKLFF. As DNA, the CDR3 is TGTGCCAGCAGCTCGTCCGGGAGGAATGAAAAACTGTTTTTT.

The chain uses TRBV6-5 and TRBJ2-7; 7 nucleotides agree with TRBD1. With 6 bases clipped from V and 5 bases from J, the junction kept 7 bases outside the gene matches. The CDR3 loop spans 13 amino acids. Germline assignment: CDR1 MNHEY and CDR2 SVGAGI. CDR3 coding DNA: TGTGCCAGCAGAACAGGGGTCCGGGACGAGCAGTACTTC. Encoded protein: CASRTGVRDEQYF.